Following are 24 T cell receptor beta chains from one sample sequenced in a study of blood T cell repertoires in COVID-19. The table came from immunoSEQ multiplex PCR; TCRdb's copy has only in-frame clones and leaves some out. The table shows about 210,000 clones, with approximately 86% occurring only once. Sequencing used peripheral blood. The origin of the receptors is a man aged 18 to 30 with active or convalescent COVID-19.

This clone was counted between two and nine times. This chain uses TRBV3-1 (or the pseudogene TRBV3-2) with TRBJ1-1, with 11 positions matching TRBD1. J gave up 7 bases and V 4 bases, and 8 bases lay outside the gene matches. The CDR3 extends over 15 amino acids. Germline values: CDR1 LGHDT, CDR2 YNNKEL (reference sequence). The CDR3 region is CASSLRTGGYGEAFF. For the CDR3, the DNA is TGTGCCAGCAGCCTCCGGACAGGGGGCTATGGTGAAGCTTTCTTT.

This clone was seen a single time. This CDR3 is CASSVAADSGNTIYF. CDR3 nucleotides: TGTGCCAGCAGCGTCGCGGCAGACTCTGGAAACACCATATATTTT. V usage is TRBV9 and J usage is TRBJ1-3; unclear D gene. V was pared by 2 bases and J by 0 bases, with 9 bases between. The CDR3 is made up of 15 amino acids. Per germline, CDR1 SGDLS and CDR2 YYNGEE.

The chain uses TRBV29-1 and TRBJ1-2; 7 positions match TRBD1. CDR3 length: 13 amino acids. Germline loops: CDR1 SQVTM, CDR2 ANQGSEA. V was clipped by 6 bases and J by 4 bases; unmatched bases: 8. The CDR3 nucleotides are TGCAGCGTATCCGGGACAGTTGCCTATGGCTACACCTTC. It codes for CSVSGTVAYGYTF.

This chain uses TRBV9 with TRBJ2-3; possible D gene TRBD2, 6 bases. The CDR3 consists of 17 residues. Trimming removed 0 bases from V and 0 bases from J, with 14 bases in between. Germline CDR1 is SGDLS and CDR2 is YYNGEE. CDR3 protein: CASSVGSSGYSTDTQYF. In DNA, the CDR3 is TGTGCCAGCAGCGTAGGGAGTAGCGGTTATAGCACAGATACGCAGTATTTT.

The chain combines TRBV9 with TRBJ2-2, with 11 bases that match TRBD2. CDR1 is SGDLS, CDR2 YYNGEE, per germline. This CDR3 contains 16 residues. V trimming: 4 bases; J trimming: 8 bases; junction bases outside the gene matches: 10. The CDR3 DNA reads TGTGCCAGCAGCCGAGGAGGGACTAGCGGATTGGGGGAGCTGTTTTTT. This translates into CASSRGGTSGLGELFF.

This clone occurred once. The V and J genes are TRBV7-2 and TRBJ2-1; TRBD2 is a possible D gene (6 bases). The germline V gene encodes CDR1 SGHTA and CDR2 FQGNSA. Trimming removed 5 bases from V and 10 bases from J, with 9 bases in between. This CDR3 has 11 residues. CDR3 residues: CASSNLAEQFF. The CDR3 bases are TGTGCCAGCAGCAATCTAGCGGAGCAGTTCTTC. The variable domain in full, with the rest retrieved from reference TRBV7-2 and TRBJ2-1, is GAGVSQSPSNKVTEKGKDVELRCDPISGHTALYWYRQSLGQGLEFLIYFQGNSAPDKSGLPSDRFSAERTGGSVSTLTIQRTQQEDSAVYLCASSNLAEQFFGPGTRLTVL.

CDR3 nucleotide sequence: TGTGCCAGCACCTTTAGGACAGGATCGAACTATGGCTACACCTTC. Its translation is CASTFRTGSNYGYTF. The chain couples TRBV27 to TRBJ1-2; 7 bases match TRBD1. Germline V gene lookup returns CDR1 MNHEY and CDR2 SMNVEV (reference sequence). The V and J ends lost 7 bases and 2 bases, in that order; junction bases with no gene match: 10. The CDR3 runs to 15 residues.

This clone was observed a few times. The V gene is TRBV7-2, the J gene TRBJ1-1; maybe TRBD1 (5 bases). The CDR3 sequence is 14 residues long. V lost 0 bases to trimming and J lost 6 bases, with 11 bases between them. The V gene's germline CDR1 is SGHTA and CDR2 FQGNSA. The CDR3 loop is CASSLAAGFAEAFF. CDR3 DNA: TGTGCCAGCAGCTTAGCGGCAGGGTTTGCTGAAGCTTTCTTT.

The V gene is TRBV7-2, the J gene TRBJ2-2; D is perhaps TRBD1 (5 bases). Trimming stripped 1 base from V and 7 bases from J, with 10 bases between. Germline V CDR1 and CDR2: SGHTA, FQGNSA. The CDR3 totals 14 residues. The CDR3 is CASSLGRDHGELFF. CDR3 sequence (DNA): TGTGCCAGCAGCTTAGGCAGGGATCACGGGGAGCTGTTTTTT. Combining the CDR3 with reference TRBV7-2 and TRBJ2-2 gives the whole variable domain GAGVSQSPSNKVTEKGKDVELRCDPISGHTALYWYRQSLGQGLEFLIYFQGNSAPDKSGLPSDRFSAERTGGSVSTLTIQRTQQEDSAVYLCASSLGRDHGELFFGEGSRLTVL.

This chain joins TRBV2 and TRBJ2-1, with D hard to call. The ends were cut back, 3 bases at V and 10 bases at J, with 10 bases in the middle. Germline V gives CDR1 SNHLY, CDR2 FYNNEI. CDR3 length: 12 amino acids. CDR3 in DNA: TGTGCCAGCAGTGACGCGGCAGCCGAGCAGTTCTTC. Translated, it gives CASSDAAAEQFF.

The V and J genes are TRBV21-1 and TRBJ2-7; the D call TRBD2 from the table was never checked on the DNA. TRBV21-1 is shown as a pseudogene. This CDR3 is built from 20 residues. For the CDR3, the DNA is TGTGCCAGCAGCAGAAGGGGTTCGCCTAGCGGGTCGCCGATCTCCTACGAGCAGTACTTC. Translated: CASSRRGSPSGSPISYEQYF.

This clone was counted a few times. The V gene is TRBV30, the J gene TRBJ2-2; tentative D call: TRBD1 (5 bases). This CDR3 comprises 15 residues. The germline V gene encodes CDR1 GTSNPN and CDR2 SVGIG (reference sequence). V dropped 2 bases and J dropped 2 bases, with 12 bases sitting between them. The CDR3 protein is CAWSYRQPNTGELFF. The CDR3 DNA sequence: TGTGCCTGGAGTTATCGACAGCCAAACACCGGGGAGCTGTTTTTT. The full variable domain, completed using reference TRBV30 and TRBJ2-2, is SQTIHQWPATLVQPVGSPLSLECTVEGTSNPNLYWYRQAAGRGLQLLFYSVGIGQISSEVPQNLSASRPQDRQFILSSKKLLLSDSGFYLCAWSYRQPNTGELFFGEGSRLTVL.

The chain carries TRBV15 and TRBJ2-3, with D perhaps matching TRBD1 (5 bases). The CDR3 loop spans 18 amino acids. Between the trimmed V and J ends, which lost 3 bases and 2 bases, there was a span of 21 bases. Germline V gives CDR1 LNHNV, CDR2 YYDKDF (reference sequence). CDR3 in amino acids: CATSRDRIGAAPTDTQYF. The CDR3 bases are TGTGCCACCAGCAGGGATCGGATTGGGGCAGCTCCCACAGATACGCAGTATTTT. The entire variable domain, with the rest obtained from reference TRBV15 and TRBJ2-3, is as follows: DAMVIQNPRYQVTQFGKPVTLSCSQTLNHNVMYWYQQKSSQAPKLLFHYYDKDFNNEADTPDNFQSRRPNTSFCFLDIRSPGLGDTAMYLCATSRDRIGAAPTDTQYFGPGTRLTVL.

The chain has TRBV19 and TRBJ1-4, with 8 nucleotides matching TRBD1. CDR1 LNHDA and CDR2 SQIVND come from the germline V gene (reference sequence). V gave up 7 bases and J gave up 7 bases; unmatched junction bases: 11. The CDR3 loop spans 15 amino acids. In DNA, the CDR3 is TGTGCCAGTACCTTAACGGACAGGGCAACTGAAAAACTGTTTTTT. Amino acid sequence: CASTLTDRATEKLFF.

The chain uses TRBV5-1 and TRBJ2-2; tentative D call: TRBD2 (6 bases). V dropped 4 bases and J dropped 0 bases, with 13 bases sitting between them. The CDR3 length is 16 residues. The germline V gene has CDR1 SGHRS and CDR2 YFSETQ. The CDR3 region is CASSPAIAANTGELFF. In nucleotides, the CDR3 is TGCGCCAGCAGCCCCGCAATAGCGGCGAACACCGGGGAGCTGTTTTTT.

This chain links TRBV6-5 with TRBJ2-7, with 11 bases lining up with TRBD1. The V gene's germline CDR1 is MNHEY and CDR2 SVGAGI. Unmatched junction bases numbered 2, after V lost 6 bases and J lost 4 bases. The CDR3 spans 13 residues. In DNA, the CDR3 is TGTGCCAGCAGGGACAGGGGGCTATACGAGCAGTACTTC. The encoded protein is CASRDRGLYEQYF.

The chain joins TRBV6-5 to TRBJ2-7; D possibly corresponds to TRBD1 (6 bases). V was shortened by 2 bases and J by 5 bases, with 13 bases between the two germline ends. This CDR3 region has 14 residues. The germline V gene has CDR1 MNHEY and CDR2 SVGAGI. The CDR3 is CASSYGTGRHEQYF. The CDR3 DNA reads as TGTGCCAGCAGTTACGGCACAGGGCGCCACGAGCAGTACTTC.

CDR3: CASSWGQMNTEAFF. The CDR3 DNA is TGTGCCAGCAGCTGGGGACAGATGAACACTGAAGCTTTCTTT. The V and J genes are TRBV5-6 and TRBJ1-1, with 7 bases matching TRBD1. Germline V gene data show CDR1 as SGHDT and CDR2 as YYEEEE. The CDR3 runs 14 residues. The trim removed 3 bases at V and 0 bases at J, leaving 2 bases unmatched. Using reference TRBV5-6 and TRBJ1-1 for the parts outside the CDR3, the full variable domain is DAGVTQSPTHLIKTRGQQVTLRCSPKSGHDTVSWYQQALGQGPQFIFQYYEEEERQRGNFPDRFSGHQFPNYSSELNVNALLLGDSALYLCASSWGQMNTEAFFGQGTRLTVV.

The chain is built from TRBV30 and TRBJ2-7; 10 bases fit TRBD2. The V and J ends lost 8 bases and 2 bases, in that order; junction bases with no gene match: 9. The CDR3 length is 14 residues. Germline V gene sequence: CDR1 GTSNPN, CDR2 SVGIG (reference sequence). The DNA of the CDR3 is TGTGCCGGTGACACTAGCGGGATGACCTACGAGCAGTACTTC. Amino acids: CAGDTSGMTYEQYF.

This chain's CDR3 is CSVGEETQYF. Here the CDR3 DNA reads TGCAGCGTTGGGGAGGAGACCCAGTACTTC. The V gene is TRBV29-1, the J gene TRBJ2-5, with D perhaps matching TRBD2 (5 bases). The CDR3 is 10 residues long. Germline V gives CDR1 SQVTM, CDR2 ANQGSEA. V lost 4 bases, J lost 5 bases, and 5 bases lay in between.

The J gene is TRBJ1-5, the V gene TRBV7-2; 8 bases match TRBD1. The germline V gene has CDR1 SGHTA and CDR2 FQGNSA. V was clipped by 4 bases and J by 5 bases; unmatched bases: 10. This CDR3 spans 16 amino acids. CDR3 bases: TGTGCCAGCAGCTCTGGACAGGGAGTTTGGGATCAGCCCCAGCATTTT. This sequence encodes CASSSGQGVWDQPQHF.

The chain joins TRBV28 to TRBJ2-7; 10 bases agree with TRBD2. Germline CDR1 is MDHEN and CDR2 is SYDVKM. The trim removed 6 bases at V and 5 bases at J, leaving 7 bases unmatched. CDR3 length equals 14 residues. CDR3 nucleotides: TGTGCCAGCAGACGACTAGCGGGTACAGACGAGCAGTACTTC. It is translated as CASRRLAGTDEQYF.

This chain connects TRBV7-3 to TRBJ2-7; the D is unclear. This CDR3 contains 13 residues. Per the germline V gene, CDR1 is SGHTA and CDR2 is FQGTGA. Trimming removed 3 bases from V and 6 bases from J, with 12 bases in between. DNA for the CDR3: TGTGCCAGCAGCTTCCGGGTGACGGGCGAGCAGTACTTC. Encoded protein: CASSFRVTGEQYF.

This clone was recorded once. J is TRBJ1-2 and V is TRBV3-1 (or the pseudogene TRBV3-2), with D unresolved. Per germline, CDR1 LGHDT and CDR2 YNNKEL (reference sequence). CDR3 size: 15 residues. The V gene lost 4 bases and the J gene lost 8 bases, with 20 bases spanning the gap. The CDR3 DNA reads as TGTGCCAGCAGCCCGTCGCGGGGTCAGGTCGGCGGCTACACCTTC. Amino acids: CASSPSRGQVGGYTF.